This TCR beta chain was identified during a study of post-analysis software for immune sequencing data. Overall study findings and caveats: A few TRBV segments (TRBV5-6, TRBV5-1 and TRBV20-1 among them) occurred more frequently in patients than in controls.

The CDR3 consists of 15 residues. V shed 3 bases and J shed 8 bases, with 20 bases lying between them. Germline CDR1 is DFQATT and CDR2 is SNEGSKA (reference sequence). cDNA libraries for TCR beta contained unique molecular identifiers. MiXCR was run by TCRdb on the PCR reads, yielding one entry per CDR3 protein. The sample holds about 160,000 distinct CDR3 sequences; 35% to 40% are singletons and the top ten take 25% to 35%. With respect to this clonotype: Its antigen is currently unknown.

The TCR sequence derives from a girl aged 10 to 17 with multiple sclerosis. The material was blood, obtained after autologous hematopoietic stem cell transplantation. The chain employs TRBV20-1 and TRBJ2-1; D is undetermined. CDR3 DNA: TGCAGTGCTAGTCGCTTAGCCATCACTCCGGATGAGCAGTTCTTC. It is translated as CSASRLAITPDEQFF.